The clone carrying this T cell receptor (beta chain) has only a few counts. No antigen is known for it. This CDR3 has 12 residues. Looked up from germline, CDR1 is SQVTM and CDR2 is ANQGSEA. V lost 4 bases to trimming and J lost 8 bases; unmatched junction nucleotides: 3. These data belong to a study of CD8+ T cells in alopecia areata. Overall study results and limits: In patients, TCRs were shared less clearly than in mice, and HLA may possibly be involved. Clonality was higher in lesional than normal scalp, especially in alopecia totalis/universalis. Scalp sequencing captures resident alphabeta T cells of normal skin too.

The authors extracted RNA and reverse transcribed it into cDNA as the sequencing template. Method: immunoSEQ multiplex PCR; TCRdb's copy keeps in-frame clones and lacks some. The sample has about 120,000 clones; 55% to 65% are singletons. T lymphocytes (CD4+ and CD8+) were sorted from PBMCs. This receptor was taken from a human donor in good health. This chain joins TRBV29-1 and TRBJ1-2, with 11 bases fitting TRBD1. The sequenced sample was CD4+ T cells sorted from blood. CDR3 coding DNA: TGCAGCGTTGCGGGACAGGGGGGCGGCTACACCTTC. Amino acids: CSVAGQGGGYTF.